This entry lists 5 T cell receptor beta chains sequenced from one sample in a study of shared clonotypes between healthy human individuals. Sequencing was performed with immunoSEQ multiplex PCR; in TCRdb, only in-frame clones are kept and a portion is missing. The sample has about 680,000 clones, approximately 73% seen once. Specimen: memory CD4+ T cells sorted from blood. The subset was: CD45RA-negative fraction. The source is a woman in her twenties or thirties in good health.

This chain links TRBV5-1 with TRBJ2-7; 7 bases agree with TRBD2. V was clipped by 2 bases and J by 6 bases; unmatched bases: 14. The germline V gene encodes CDR1 SGHRS and CDR2 YFSETQ. The length of the CDR3 is 16 residues. The CDR3 protein is CASSFFVSGRAFEQYF. The CDR3 coding sequence is TGCGCCAGCAGCTTTTTTGTATCGGGGAGGGCCTTCGAGCAGTACTTC.

This sequence joins TRBV15 and TRBJ2-2, with 15 nucleotides matching TRBD2. V lost 3 bases to trimming and J lost 4 bases; unmatched junction nucleotides: 3. The V gene's germline CDR1 is LNHNV and CDR2 YYDKDF (reference sequence). CDR3 length: 17 residues. The CDR3 spells CATSSPGLAGGTGELFF. The CDR3, as DNA: TGTGCCACCAGCAGTCCGGGACTAGCGGGAGGCACCGGGGAGCTGTTTTTT.

In its sample, this clone was seen a few times. The rearrangement links TRBV10-2 to TRBJ2-1; 7 bases are a match to TRBD1. Germline CDR1 reads WSHSY; CDR2 reads SAAADI. J gave up 8 bases and V 4 bases, and 5 bases lay outside the gene matches. This CDR3 spans 13 amino acids. The CDR3 sequence: CASSADRIDEQFF. The CDR3 coding sequence is TGCGCCAGCAGTGCGGACAGGATCGATGAGCAGTTCTTC.

This chain joins TRBV18 and TRBJ2-7, with D perhaps assigned TRBD1 or TRBD2 (6 bases each). CDR1 is KGHSH and CDR2 is LQKENI in the germline V gene. CDR3 size: 16 residues. V was trimmed by 2 bases and J by 7 bases, leaving 21 bases between them. The CDR3: CASSPVTGGLRNEQYF. For the CDR3, the DNA is TGTGCCAGCTCACCAGTTACCGGGGGCCTCCGGAATGAGCAGTACTTC.

V and J are TRBV5-1 and TRBJ2-7; 9 bases are shared with TRBD1. V was pared by 6 bases and J by 2 bases, with 3 bases of the junction left unmatched. Germline lookup yields CDR1 SGHRS and CDR2 YFSETQ. The CDR3 is 13 amino acids. The CDR3 sequence is CASKGTGPYEQYF. In nucleotides, the CDR3 is TGCGCCAGCAAAGGGACAGGGCCCTACGAGCAGTACTTC.